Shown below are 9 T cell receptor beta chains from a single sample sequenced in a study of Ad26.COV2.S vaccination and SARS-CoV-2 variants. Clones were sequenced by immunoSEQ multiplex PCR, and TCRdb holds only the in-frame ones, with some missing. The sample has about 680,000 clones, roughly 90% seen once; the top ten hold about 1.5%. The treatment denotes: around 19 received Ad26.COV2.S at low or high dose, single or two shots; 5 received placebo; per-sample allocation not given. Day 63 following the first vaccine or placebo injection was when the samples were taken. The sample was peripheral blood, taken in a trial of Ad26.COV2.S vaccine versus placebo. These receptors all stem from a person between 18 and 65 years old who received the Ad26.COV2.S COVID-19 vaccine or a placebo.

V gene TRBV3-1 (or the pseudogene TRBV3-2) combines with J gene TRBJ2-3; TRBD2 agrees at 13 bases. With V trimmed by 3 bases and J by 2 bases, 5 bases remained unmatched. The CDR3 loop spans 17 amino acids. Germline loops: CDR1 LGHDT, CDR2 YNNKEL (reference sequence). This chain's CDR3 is CASSQRGLAGSTDTQYF. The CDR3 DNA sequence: TGTGCCAGCAGCCAGAGGGGACTAGCGGGATCCACAGATACGCAGTATTTT.

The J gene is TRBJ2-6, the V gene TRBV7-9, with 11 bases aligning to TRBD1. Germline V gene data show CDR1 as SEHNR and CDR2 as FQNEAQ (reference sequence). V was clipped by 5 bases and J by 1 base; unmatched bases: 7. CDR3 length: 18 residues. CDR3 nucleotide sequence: TGTGCCAGCAGCACGGGACAGGGGGTTTTGTCTGGGGCCAACGTCCTGACTTTC. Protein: CASSTGQGVLSGANVLTF.

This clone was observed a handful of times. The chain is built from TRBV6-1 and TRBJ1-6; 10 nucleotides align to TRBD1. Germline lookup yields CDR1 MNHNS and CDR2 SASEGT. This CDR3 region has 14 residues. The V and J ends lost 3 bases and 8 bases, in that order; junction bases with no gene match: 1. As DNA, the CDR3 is TGTGCCAGCAGTGACGGGACAGGGGATTCACCCCTCCACTTT. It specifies CASSDGTGDSPLHF.

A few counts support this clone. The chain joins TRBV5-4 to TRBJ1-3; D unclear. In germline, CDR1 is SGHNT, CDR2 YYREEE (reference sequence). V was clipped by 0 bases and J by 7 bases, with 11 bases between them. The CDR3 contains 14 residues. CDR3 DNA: TGTGCCAGCAGCTTGGTTGGTGCCCAGAACACCATATATTTT. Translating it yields CASSLVGAQNTIYF.

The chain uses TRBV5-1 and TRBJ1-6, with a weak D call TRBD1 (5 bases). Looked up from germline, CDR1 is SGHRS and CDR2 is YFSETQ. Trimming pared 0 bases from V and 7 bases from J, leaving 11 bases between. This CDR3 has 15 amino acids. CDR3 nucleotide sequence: TGCGCCAGCAGCTTGGACCCAGGGAGGAATTCACCCCTCCACTTT. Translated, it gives CASSLDPGRNSPLHF. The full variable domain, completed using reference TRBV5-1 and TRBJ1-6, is KAGVTQTPRYLIKTRGQQVTLSCSPISGHRSVSWYQQTPGQGLQFLFEYFSETQRNKGNFPGRFSGRQFSNSRSEMNVSTLELGDSALYLCASSLDPGRNSPLHFGNGTRLTVT.

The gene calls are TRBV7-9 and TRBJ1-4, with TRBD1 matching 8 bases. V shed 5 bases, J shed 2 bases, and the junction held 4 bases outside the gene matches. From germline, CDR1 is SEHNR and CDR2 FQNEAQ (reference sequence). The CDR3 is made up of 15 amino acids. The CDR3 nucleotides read TGTGCCAGCAGCCGGACAGGGTCTACTAATGAAAAACTGTTTTTT. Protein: CASSRTGSTNEKLFF. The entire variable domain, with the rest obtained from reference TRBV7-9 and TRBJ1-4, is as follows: DTGVSQNPRHKITKRGQNVTFRCDPISEHNRLYWYRQTLGQGPEFLTYFQNEAQLEKSRLLSDRFSAERPKGSFSTLEIQRTEQGDSAMYLCASSRTGSTNEKLFFGSGTQLSVL.

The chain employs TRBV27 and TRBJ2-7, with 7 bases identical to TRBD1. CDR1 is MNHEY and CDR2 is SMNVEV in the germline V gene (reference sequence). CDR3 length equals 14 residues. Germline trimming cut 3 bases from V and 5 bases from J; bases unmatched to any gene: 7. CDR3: CASSFSDRAHEQYF. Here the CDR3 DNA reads TGTGCCAGCAGTTTCTCCGACAGGGCCCACGAGCAGTACTTC.

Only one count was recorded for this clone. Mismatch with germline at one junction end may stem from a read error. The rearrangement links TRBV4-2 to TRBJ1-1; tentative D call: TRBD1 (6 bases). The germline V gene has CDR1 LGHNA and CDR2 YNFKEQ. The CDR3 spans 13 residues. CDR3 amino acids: CASNQGRGTEAFF. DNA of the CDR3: TGTGCCAGCAACCAAGGAAGGGGGACGGAAGCTTTCTTT.

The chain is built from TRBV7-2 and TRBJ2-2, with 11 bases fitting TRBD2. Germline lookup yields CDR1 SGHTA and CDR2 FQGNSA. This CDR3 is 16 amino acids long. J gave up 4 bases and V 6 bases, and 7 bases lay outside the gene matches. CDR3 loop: CASSVRSGRATGELFF. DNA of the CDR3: TGTGCCAGCAGTGTCCGTAGCGGGAGGGCCACCGGGGAGCTGTTTTTT.